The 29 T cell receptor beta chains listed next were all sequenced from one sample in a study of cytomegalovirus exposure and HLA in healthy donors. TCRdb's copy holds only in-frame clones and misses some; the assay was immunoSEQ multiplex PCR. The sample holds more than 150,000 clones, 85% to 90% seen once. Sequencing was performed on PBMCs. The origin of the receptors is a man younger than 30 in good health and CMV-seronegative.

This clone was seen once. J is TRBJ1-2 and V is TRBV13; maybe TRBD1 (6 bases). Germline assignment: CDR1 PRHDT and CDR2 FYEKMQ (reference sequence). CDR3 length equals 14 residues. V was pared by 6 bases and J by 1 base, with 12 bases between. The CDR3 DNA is TGTGCCAGCAGAAAGGGACACTTTAACTATGGCTACACCTTC. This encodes CASRKGHFNYGYTF.

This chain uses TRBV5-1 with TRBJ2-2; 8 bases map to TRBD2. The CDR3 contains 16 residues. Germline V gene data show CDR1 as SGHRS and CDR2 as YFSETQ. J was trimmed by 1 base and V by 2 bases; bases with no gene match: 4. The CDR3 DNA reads TGCGCCAGCAGCTTAACTAGCGGAGGGAACACCGGGGAGCTGTTTTTT. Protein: CASSLTSGGNTGELFF.

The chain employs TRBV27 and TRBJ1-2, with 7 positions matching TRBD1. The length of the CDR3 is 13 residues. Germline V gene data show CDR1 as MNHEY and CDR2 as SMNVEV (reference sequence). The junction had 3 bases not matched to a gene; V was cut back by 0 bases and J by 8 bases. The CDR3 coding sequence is TGTGCCAGCAGTTTATCAGGGGGCGAGGGCTACACCTTC. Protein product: CASSLSGGEGYTF.

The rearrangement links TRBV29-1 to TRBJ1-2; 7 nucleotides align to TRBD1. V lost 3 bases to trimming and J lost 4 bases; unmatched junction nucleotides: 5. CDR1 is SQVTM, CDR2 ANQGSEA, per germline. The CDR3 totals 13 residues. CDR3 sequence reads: CSVDRDRPYGYTF. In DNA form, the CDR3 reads TGCAGCGTTGATAGGGACAGACCCTATGGCTACACCTTC.

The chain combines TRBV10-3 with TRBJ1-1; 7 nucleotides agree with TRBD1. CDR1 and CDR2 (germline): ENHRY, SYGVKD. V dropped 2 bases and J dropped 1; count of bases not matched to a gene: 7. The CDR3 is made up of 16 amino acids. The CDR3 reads CAISEAPGGSNTEAFF. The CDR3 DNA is TGTGCCATCAGTGAGGCTCCAGGGGGATCGAACACTGAAGCTTTCTTT.

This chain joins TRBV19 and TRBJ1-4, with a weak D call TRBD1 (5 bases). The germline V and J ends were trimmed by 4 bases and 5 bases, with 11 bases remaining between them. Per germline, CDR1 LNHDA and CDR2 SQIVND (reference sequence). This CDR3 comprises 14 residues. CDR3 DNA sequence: TGTGCCAGTAGTACGACAGACTTAAATGAAAAACTGTTTTTT. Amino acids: CASSTTDLNEKLFF.

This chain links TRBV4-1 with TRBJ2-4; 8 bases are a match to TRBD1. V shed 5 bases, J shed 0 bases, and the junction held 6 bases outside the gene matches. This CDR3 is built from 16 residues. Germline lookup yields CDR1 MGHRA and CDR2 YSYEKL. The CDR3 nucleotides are TGCGCCAGCAGCTTGACAGGGGTGATAGCCAAAAACATTCAGTACTTC. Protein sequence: CASSLTGVIAKNIQYF.

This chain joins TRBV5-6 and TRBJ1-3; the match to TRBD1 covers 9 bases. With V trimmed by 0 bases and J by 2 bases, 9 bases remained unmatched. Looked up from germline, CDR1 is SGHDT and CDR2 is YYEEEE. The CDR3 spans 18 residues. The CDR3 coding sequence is TGTGCCAGCAGCTTGGAGGCGGGACAGGGTCACACTGGAAACACCATATATTTT. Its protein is CASSLEAGQGHTGNTIYF.

The DNA of the CDR3 is TGTGCCAGCAGTTCCGGGTCTAGCAATCAGCCCCAGCATTTT. Its protein product is CASSSGSSNQPQHF. This chain uses TRBV27 with TRBJ1-5; D call uncertain. The length of the CDR3 is 14 residues. The V gene's germline CDR1 is MNHEY and CDR2 SMNVEV (reference sequence). V lost 4 bases and J 0 bases, leaving 7 bases between the germline ends.

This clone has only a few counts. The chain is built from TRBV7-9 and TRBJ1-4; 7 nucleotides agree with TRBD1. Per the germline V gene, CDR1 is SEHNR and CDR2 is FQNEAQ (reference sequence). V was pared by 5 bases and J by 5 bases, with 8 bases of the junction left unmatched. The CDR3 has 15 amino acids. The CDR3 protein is CASSETGFTNEKLFF. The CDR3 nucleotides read TGTGCCAGCAGCGAGACAGGGTTTACGAATGAAAAACTGTTTTTT.

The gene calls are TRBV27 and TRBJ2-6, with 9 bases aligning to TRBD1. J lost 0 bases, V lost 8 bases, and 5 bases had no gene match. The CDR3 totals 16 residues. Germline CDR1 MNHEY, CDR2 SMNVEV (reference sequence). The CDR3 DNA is TGTGCCAGCTCCCGGGGACAGGGCTCTGGGGCCAACGTCCTGACTTTC. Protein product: CASSRGQGSGANVLTF.

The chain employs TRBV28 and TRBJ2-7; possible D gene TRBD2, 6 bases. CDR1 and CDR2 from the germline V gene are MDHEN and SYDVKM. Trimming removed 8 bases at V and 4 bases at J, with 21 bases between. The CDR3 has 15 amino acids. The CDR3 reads CASGLSGSITYEQYF. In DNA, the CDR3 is TGTGCCAGCGGGCTAAGCGGGTCGATTACATACGAGCAGTACTTC.

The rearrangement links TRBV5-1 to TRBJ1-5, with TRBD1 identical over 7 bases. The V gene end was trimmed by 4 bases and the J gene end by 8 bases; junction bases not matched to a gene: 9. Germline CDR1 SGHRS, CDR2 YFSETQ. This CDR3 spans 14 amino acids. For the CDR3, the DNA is TGCGCCAGCAGCCCAAGACAGGGAATGGAGCCCCAGCATTTT. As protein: CASSPRQGMEPQHF.

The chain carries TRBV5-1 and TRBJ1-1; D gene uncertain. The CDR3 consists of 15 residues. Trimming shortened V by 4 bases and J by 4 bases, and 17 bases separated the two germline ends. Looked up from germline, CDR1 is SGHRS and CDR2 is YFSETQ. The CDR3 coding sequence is TGCGCCAGCAGCCCCGGACTAACGGGTGGCACTGAAGCTTTCTTT. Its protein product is CASSPGLTGGTEAFF.

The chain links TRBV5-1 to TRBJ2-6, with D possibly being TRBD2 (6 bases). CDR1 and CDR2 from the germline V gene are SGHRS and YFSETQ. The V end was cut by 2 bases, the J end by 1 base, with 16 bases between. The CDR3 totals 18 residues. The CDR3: CASSFFGGGESGANVLTF. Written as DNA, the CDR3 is TGCGCCAGCAGCTTCTTTGGGGGAGGAGAATCTGGGGCCAACGTCCTGACTTTC.

CDR3 coding DNA: TGTGCCAGCTTCTTTGGGGCCAGCCCCAGTCAGCCCCAGCATTTT. Its protein is CASFFGASPSQPQHF. The rearrangement joins TRBV28 to TRBJ1-5; weak D call: TRBD1 (5 bases). V lost 8 bases and J lost 6, with 20 bases in between. The CDR3 extends over 15 amino acids. CDR1 is MDHEN, CDR2 SYDVKM, per germline. Filled out from reference TRBV28 and TRBJ1-5, the complete variable domain reads DVKVTQSSRYLVKRTGEKVFLECVQDMDHENMFWYRQDPGLGLRLIYFSYDVKMKEKGDIPEGYSVSREKKERFSLILESASTNQTSMYLCASFFGASPSQPQHFGDGTRLSIL.

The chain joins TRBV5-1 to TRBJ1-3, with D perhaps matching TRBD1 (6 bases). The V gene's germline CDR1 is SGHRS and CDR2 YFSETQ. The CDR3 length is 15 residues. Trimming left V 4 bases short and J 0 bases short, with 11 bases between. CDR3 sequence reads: CASSPRGSSGNTIYF. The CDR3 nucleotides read TGCGCCAGCAGCCCCAGGGGTAGCTCTGGAAACACCATATATTTT.

DNA of the CDR3: TGTGCCAGTAGCCCCAGGGGGCATAGCACCGGGGAGCTGTTTTTT. It codes for CASSPRGHSTGELFF. The V gene is TRBV19, the J gene TRBJ2-2; 8 nucleotides agree with TRBD1. The CDR3 loop spans 15 amino acids. The junction had 7 bases not matched to a gene; V was cut back by 6 bases and J by 4 bases. Germline V gene sequence: CDR1 LNHDA, CDR2 SQIVND (reference sequence).

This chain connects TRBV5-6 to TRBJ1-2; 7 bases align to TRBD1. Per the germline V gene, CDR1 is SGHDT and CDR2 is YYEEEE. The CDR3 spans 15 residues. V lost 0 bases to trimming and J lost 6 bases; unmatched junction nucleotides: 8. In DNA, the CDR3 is TGTGCCAGCAGCTTGGACAGGGGCTTTGTCGATGGCTACACCTTC. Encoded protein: CASSLDRGFVDGYTF.

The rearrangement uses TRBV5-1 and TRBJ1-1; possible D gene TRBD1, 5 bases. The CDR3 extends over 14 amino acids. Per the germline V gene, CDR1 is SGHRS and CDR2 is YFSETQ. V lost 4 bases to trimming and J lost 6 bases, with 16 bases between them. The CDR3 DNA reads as TGCGCCAGCAGCAACGGGGGAGCTGTGTCTGAAGCTTTCTTT. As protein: CASSNGGAVSEAFF.

CDR3 protein: CASSLRFVEGYGYTF. The CDR3 DNA follows: TGTGCCAGCAGCTTGCGATTTGTAGAGGGCTATGGCTACACCTTC. The chain links TRBV7-2 to TRBJ1-2; D not certain. The germline V and J ends were trimmed by 3 bases and 4 bases, with 15 bases remaining between them. CDR1 is SGHTA, CDR2 FQGNSA, per germline. The CDR3 covers 15 residues.

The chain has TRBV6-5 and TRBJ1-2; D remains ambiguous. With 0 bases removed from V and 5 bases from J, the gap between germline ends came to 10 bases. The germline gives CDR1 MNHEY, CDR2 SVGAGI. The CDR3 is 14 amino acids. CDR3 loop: CASSYSNSKYGYTF. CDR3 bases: TGTGCCAGCAGTTACTCTAACAGTAAATATGGCTACACCTTC.

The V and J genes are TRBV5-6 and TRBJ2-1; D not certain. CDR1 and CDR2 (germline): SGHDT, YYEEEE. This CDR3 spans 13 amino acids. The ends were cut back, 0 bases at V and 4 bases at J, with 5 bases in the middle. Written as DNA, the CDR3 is TGTGCCAGCAGCTTGGGCGGTTACAATGAGCAGTTCTTC. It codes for CASSLGGYNEQFF.

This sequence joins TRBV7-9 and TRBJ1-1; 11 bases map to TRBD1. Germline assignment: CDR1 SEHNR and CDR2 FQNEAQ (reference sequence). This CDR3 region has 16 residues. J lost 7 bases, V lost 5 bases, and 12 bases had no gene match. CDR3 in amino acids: CASSPRDRGIFDEAFF. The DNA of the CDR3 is TGTGCCAGCAGCCCCCGGGACAGGGGGATTTTTGATGAAGCTTTCTTT.

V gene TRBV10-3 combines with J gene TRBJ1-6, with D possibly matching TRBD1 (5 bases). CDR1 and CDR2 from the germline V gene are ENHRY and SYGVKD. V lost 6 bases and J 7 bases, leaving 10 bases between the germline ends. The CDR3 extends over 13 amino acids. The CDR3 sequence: CAIRQDPNSPLHF. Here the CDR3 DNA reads TGTGCCATCAGACAGGATCCGAATTCACCCCTCCACTTT.

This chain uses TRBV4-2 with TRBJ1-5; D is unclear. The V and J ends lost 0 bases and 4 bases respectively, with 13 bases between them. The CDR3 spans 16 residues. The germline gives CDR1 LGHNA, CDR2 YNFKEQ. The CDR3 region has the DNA TGTGCCAGCAGCCAAGATCCACCGCAACAGAATCAGCCCCAGCATTTT. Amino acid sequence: CASSQDPPQQNQPQHF.

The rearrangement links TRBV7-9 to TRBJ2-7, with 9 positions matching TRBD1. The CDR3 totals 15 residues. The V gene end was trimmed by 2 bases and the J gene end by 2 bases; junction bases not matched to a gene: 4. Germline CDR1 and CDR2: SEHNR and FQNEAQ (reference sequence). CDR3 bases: TGTGCCAGCAGCTTACCCCGGGACAGGGCCTACGAGCAGTACTTC. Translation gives CASSLPRDRAYEQYF.

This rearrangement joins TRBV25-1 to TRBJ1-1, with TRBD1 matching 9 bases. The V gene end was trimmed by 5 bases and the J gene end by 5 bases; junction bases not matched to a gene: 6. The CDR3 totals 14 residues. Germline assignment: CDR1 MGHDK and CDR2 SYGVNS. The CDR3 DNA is TGTGCCAGCAGTCCCGGGACAGGGCGGACTGAAGCTTTCTTT. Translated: CASSPGTGRTEAFF.

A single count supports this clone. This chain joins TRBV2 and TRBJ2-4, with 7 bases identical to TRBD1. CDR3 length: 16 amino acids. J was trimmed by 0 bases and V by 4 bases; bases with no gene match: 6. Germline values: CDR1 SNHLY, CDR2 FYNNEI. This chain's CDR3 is CASSGGQSLAKNIQYF. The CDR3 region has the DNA TGTGCCAGCAGTGGGGGACAGTCTCTAGCCAAAAACATTCAGTACTTC.